This T cell receptor beta chain was profiled in a study of OX40 agonist ivuxolimab in advanced cancers. Study-level information: Patients received intravenous ivuxolimab every 2 weeks at 0.01 to 10 mg/kg. Study outcomes and limitations: Also showing low normalized T-cell clonal expansion were some of the nonresponders.

The table came from immunoSEQ multiplex PCR; TCRdb's copy has only in-frame clones and leaves some out. This sample has about 18,000 clones, with roughly 87% found just once. As for this clone: Its antigen is as yet unknown.

The V and J ends lost 0 bases and 0 bases respectively, with 7 bases between them. The CDR3 has 15 amino acids. CDR1 SGDLS and CDR2 YYNGEE come from the germline V gene. Autoimmune disease history or systemic immunosuppression excluded patients. The sample in question was CD4+ or CD8+ T cells sorted from blood, obtained in a trial of the OX40 agonist ivuxolimab. This clonotype was sampled from an adult with an advanced solid tumor such as melanoma, head and neck, liver or kidney cancer. V gene TRBV9 combines with J gene TRBJ1-5; D unclear. This CDR3 is CASSVAGSSNQPQHF. In DNA form, the CDR3 reads TGTGCCAGCAGCGTAGCTGGGTCTAGCAATCAGCCCCAGCATTTT. Drawing the rest from reference TRBV9 and TRBJ1-5, the complete variable domain is DSGVTQTPKHLITATGQRVTLRCSPRSGDLSVYWYQQSLDQGLQFLIQYYNGEERAKGNILERFSAQQFPDLHSELNLSSLELGDSALYFCASSVAGSSNQPQHFGDGTRLSIL.